This T cell receptor beta chain stems from a study of CD8 T cells in Susac syndrome. The overall study: Patients with Susac syndrome were therapy-naive, taking corticosteroids, with some also receiving intravenous immunoglobulin, or taking intravenous immunoglobulin alone at the time their blood was drawn. Regarding the study as a whole: Susac syndrome CD8+ repertoires were clonally expanded, most strongly in CD8+ TEMRA cells. In its TCR sequencing and HLA analysis, the study acknowledged that the number of individuals was relatively small.

A remark on this clonotype: The antigen is not known.

RNA, at about 0.5 to 1 ug, was reverse transcribed with random hexamers. TCRdb fed the immunoSEQ multiplex PCR reads into MiXCR, producing one record per CDR3 protein. The table has 80,000 or so distinct CDR3 sequences, 95% to 96% seen once. This CDR3 has 13 residues. Trimming shortened V by 3 bases and J by 7 bases, and 10 bases separated the two germline ends. CDR1 is LGHNA, CDR2 YSLEER, per germline. Under recently defined diagnostic criteria, the patients with Susac syndrome qualified as having definite or probable disease. The sequence came from a human donor with Susac syndrome. The sequenced material came from CD8+ T cells from PBMCs. The V gene is TRBV4-3, the J gene TRBJ1-5; D is undetermined. The CDR3 nucleotides are TGCGCCAGCAGCCAGGTTTTGTGGCAGCCCCAGCATTTT. This encodes CASSQVLWQPQHF.